This entry lists 29 T cell receptor beta chains sequenced from one sample in a study of neoadjuvant anti-PD-1 for oral cavity cancer. Profiling relied on immunoSEQ multiplex PCR, and the TCRdb table lists in-frame clones only, not all of them. Here the sample spans some 7,400 clones, around 48% being singletons. The sequencing here drew on tumor tissue, taken before nivolumab (anti-PD-1) treatment. Source of these receptors: a person between 35 and 79 years old with oral cavity squamous cell carcinoma.

The chain combines TRBV6-5 with TRBJ2-3; 7 bases agree with TRBD1. The CDR3 has 14 amino acids. From germline, CDR1 is MNHEY and CDR2 SVGAGI. The trim removed 6 bases at V and 4 bases at J, leaving 7 bases unmatched. For the CDR3, the DNA is TGTGCCAGCAGGATACGACAGGGCCCAGATACGCAGTATTTT. It codes for CASRIRQGPDTQYF.

The chain couples TRBV28 to TRBJ2-5; weak D call: TRBD2 (6 bases). Germline V gene lookup returns CDR1 MDHEN and CDR2 SYDVKM. This CDR3 region has 12 residues. Trimming shortened V by 5 bases and J by 7 bases, and 11 bases separated the two germline ends. The CDR3, as DNA: TGTGCCAGCAGTCTGGCCGGGGGGACCCAGTACTTC. Translation: CASSLAGGTQYF.

V usage is TRBV27 and J usage is TRBJ2-2; TRBD1 matches 7 bases. Trimming took 5 bases from V and 4 from J; bases not matched to a gene: 10. The CDR3 runs to 16 residues. Germline loops: CDR1 MNHEY, CDR2 SMNVEV (reference sequence). CDR3 in DNA: TGTGCCAGCAGTCCGACTGACAGGGACGGCACCGGGGAGCTGTTTTTT. Its protein product is CASSPTDRDGTGELFF.

This rearrangement joins TRBV6-5 to TRBJ2-5; D possibly corresponds to TRBD1 (5 bases). V was shortened by 0 bases and J by 5 bases, with 10 bases between the two germline ends. The length of the CDR3 is 14 residues. Germline assignment: CDR1 MNHEY and CDR2 SVGAGI. As DNA, the CDR3 is TGTGCCAGCAGTTACTCAAGGCCAGGGGAGACCCAGTACTTC. Translation: CASSYSRPGETQYF.

The chain is built from TRBV11-2 and TRBJ2-5; 8 nucleotides agree with TRBD2. The CDR3 spans 16 residues. Germline CDR1 SGHAT, CDR2 FQNNGV. The V and J ends lost 0 bases and 7 bases, in that order; junction bases with no gene match: 10. The CDR3 region is CASSLEALGGAGTQYF. Written as DNA, the CDR3 is TGTGCCAGCAGCTTAGAAGCTCTCGGGGGGGCCGGGACCCAGTACTTC.

This chain connects TRBV4-1 to TRBJ2-7; no clear D gene. In germline, CDR1 is MGHRA, CDR2 YSYEKL. V was shortened by 4 bases and J by 3 bases, with 10 bases between the two germline ends. The CDR3 runs 13 residues. The CDR3: CASSPSRSYEQYF. The CDR3 DNA sequence: TGCGCCAGCAGCCCCAGCAGGAGCTACGAGCAGTACTTC.

V and J are TRBV6-5 and TRBJ1-5; TRBD1 matches at 7 bases. The CDR3 covers 15 residues. Germline CDR1 is MNHEY and CDR2 is SVGAGI. J lost 9 bases, V lost 4 bases, and 12 bases had no gene match. The CDR3 DNA reads as TGTGCCAGCAGTTCCGACAGGGACCCCTATTGGCCCCAGCATTTT. Its protein product is CASSSDRDPYWPQHF.

In nucleotides, the CDR3 is TGTGCCAGCAGTGAAGGTCCTAATAGCAATCAGCCCCAGCATTTT. Translated: CASSEGPNSNQPQHF. The chain has TRBV6-1 and TRBJ1-5; D gene uncertain. The CDR3 is 15 residues long. Germline V gene data show CDR1 as MNHNS and CDR2 as SASEGT. V gave up 1 base and J gave up 0 bases, with 7 bases separating them.

The chain recombines TRBV4-1 with TRBJ2-3, with D uncertain. V was cut by 1 base and J by 6 bases, with 17 bases left in between. CDR3 length equals 16 residues. Germline CDR1 and CDR2: MGHRA and YSYEKL. This CDR3 reads CASSQVVSGVADTQYF. The CDR3 DNA follows: TGCGCCAGCAGCCAAGTAGTTAGTGGTGTTGCGGATACGCAGTATTTT.

The rearrangement joins TRBV6-6 to TRBJ2-1; 10 nucleotides align to TRBD1. The germline V gene has CDR1 MNHNY and CDR2 SVGAGI (reference sequence). After removal of 5 bases from V and 2 bases from J, the junction contained 3 bases not matched to a gene. This CDR3 is built from 15 residues. CDR3 DNA: TGTGCCAGCAGTAAGGGACAGGGGACCTACAATGAGCAGTTCTTC. This codes for CASSKGQGTYNEQFF.

This clone was seen only a few times. The CDR3 coding sequence is TGTGCCAGCGGATACAGGGAGAATACGCAGTATTTT. As protein: CASGYRENTQYF. The chain joins TRBV25-1 to TRBJ2-3; D possibly corresponds to TRBD1 (6 bases). This CDR3 has 12 amino acids. CDR1 is MGHDK and CDR2 is SYGVNS in the germline V gene. V lost 8 bases, J lost 7 bases, and 13 bases lay in between.

The chain carries TRBV28 and TRBJ2-4; D is uncertain. Trimming removed 4 bases from V and 0 bases from J, with 13 bases in between. The CDR3 runs to 16 residues. Germline values: CDR1 MDHEN, CDR2 SYDVKM. The CDR3 region has the DNA TGTGCCAGCAGTTCGAGCGTTCTTATAGCCAAAAACATTCAGTACTTC. Amino acid sequence: CASSSSVLIAKNIQYF.

The table lists this clone with a few counts. The chain employs TRBV10-3 and TRBJ1-5; D is undetermined. Trimming stripped 0 bases from V and 7 bases from J, with 4 bases between. The CDR3 covers 12 residues. Germline V lookup: CDR1 ENHRY, CDR2 SYGVKD. CDR3 amino acids: CAISESVQPQHF. The CDR3 DNA sequence: TGTGCCATCAGTGAGTCCGTCCAGCCCCAGCATTTT.

This clone has just a few counts. The chain carries TRBV10-2 and TRBJ2-4; 9 bases are shared with TRBD1. CDR3 length: 16 amino acids. CDR1 is WSHSY and CDR2 is SAAADI in the germline V gene. The trim removed 6 bases at V and 2 bases at J, leaving 8 bases unmatched. For the CDR3, the DNA is TGCGCCAGCAGAGAACAGGGGGCCGGAACCAAAAACATTCAGTACTTC. Translating gives CASREQGAGTKNIQYF.

This clone was counted only a few times. The chain carries TRBV27 and TRBJ2-3; no clear D gene. The CDR3 totals 15 residues. Trimming left V 6 bases short and J 1 base short, with 14 bases between. Germline CDR1 is MNHEY and CDR2 is SMNVEV (reference sequence). CDR3 sequence reads: CASSLLGIGTDTQYF. DNA of the CDR3: TGTGCCAGCAGCCTCCTGGGAATTGGCACAGATACGCAGTATTTT.

This chain links TRBV19 with TRBJ2-3; no clear D. The CDR3 is made up of 14 amino acids. Germline lookup yields CDR1 LNHDA and CDR2 SQIVND (reference sequence). The ends were cut back, 3 bases at V and 3 bases at J, with 10 bases in the middle. The CDR3 loop reads CASSIRFSTDTQYF. In DNA form, the CDR3 reads TGTGCCAGTAGTATTAGGTTTTCAACAGATACGCAGTATTTT.

The chain has TRBV6-4 and TRBJ2-1; 11 nucleotides agree with TRBD1. J lost 5 bases, V lost 10 bases, and 1 base had no gene match. The CDR3 is made up of 12 amino acids. Germline loops: CDR1 MRHNA, CDR2 SNTAGT. The CDR3 coding sequence is TGTGCCACGGGACAGGGGGACAATGAGCAGTTCTTC. It translates to CATGQGDNEQFF.

This clone has a handful of counts. This chain connects TRBV19 to TRBJ2-6; D gene uncertain. The CDR3 length is 16 residues. The germline CDR1 and CDR2 sequences are LNHDA and SQIVND (reference sequence). V lost 5 bases and J 0 bases, leaving 11 bases between the germline ends. CDR3 bases: TGTGCCAGTAGTGTGGACGGTAACTCTGGGGCCAACGTCCTGACTTTC. Its protein is CASSVDGNSGANVLTF.

This clone is medium-sized by share. Other DNA variants within this sample encode the same CDR3. The CDR3 DNA is TGTGCCAGCAGCGTAGGAGCTAGCGGGGACTACGAGCAGTACTTC. Amino acid sequence: CASSVGASGDYEQYF. The chain recombines TRBV9 with TRBJ2-7; 9 bases align to TRBD2. Germline CDR1 reads SGDLS; CDR2 reads YYNGEE. The ends lost 0 bases at V and 3 bases at J; junction bases unmatched: 4. The CDR3 has 15 residues. Looking up the rest from reference TRBV9 and TRBJ2-7 gives the full variable domain: DSGVTQTPKHLITATGQRVTLRCSPRSGDLSVYWYQQSLDQGLQFLIQYYNGEERAKGNILERFSAQQFPDLHSELNLSSLELGDSALYFCASSVGASGDYEQYFGPGTRLTVT.

A few counts support this clone. V usage is TRBV27 and J usage is TRBJ2-3; no clear D gene. The V gene's germline CDR1 is MNHEY and CDR2 SMNVEV (reference sequence). The length of the CDR3 is 15 residues. V was shortened by 6 bases and J by 0 bases, with 13 bases between the two germline ends. This chain's CDR3 is CASRQQLGSTDTQYF. The CDR3 DNA reads as TGTGCCAGCAGACAGCAGCTAGGGAGCACAGATACGCAGTATTTT.

V gene TRBV19 combines with J gene TRBJ2-7; D unresolved. V shed 4 bases and J shed 1 base, with 17 bases lying between them. The CDR3 runs 16 residues. The germline gives CDR1 LNHDA, CDR2 SQIVND (reference sequence). This chain's CDR3 is CASSTRNGQGSYEQYF. The CDR3 DNA reads TGTGCCAGTAGTACCCGAAACGGGCAAGGGTCCTACGAGCAGTACTTC. Using reference TRBV19 and TRBJ2-7 for the parts outside the CDR3, the full variable domain is DGGITQSPKYLFRKEGQNVTLSCEQNLNHDAMYWYRQDPGQGLRLIYYSQIVNDFQKGDIAEGYSVSREKKESFPLTVTSAQKNPTAFYLCASSTRNGQGSYEQYFGPGTRLTVT.

This clone is medium-sized (0.01 to 0.1%) by share. The CDR3 region is CASSRWTSDSYEQYF. The CDR3 bases are TGTGCCAGCAGCCGGTGGACTAGCGACTCCTACGAGCAGTACTTC. This chain links TRBV11-2 with TRBJ2-7; 9 nucleotides align to TRBD2. This CDR3 has 15 residues. Trimming removed 5 bases from V and 0 bases from J; junction bases left unmatched: 5. Germline V CDR1 and CDR2: SGHAT, FQNNGV.

The chain couples TRBV13 to TRBJ1-3, with D maybe TRBD1 (6 bases). V was trimmed by 2 bases and J by 4 bases, leaving 15 bases between them. Germline V CDR1 and CDR2: PRHDT, FYEKMQ (reference sequence). The length of the CDR3 is 16 residues. The CDR3 region has the DNA TGTGCCAGCAGCTTATGGTTGGGGGCGCCAGGAAACACCATATATTTT. Translating it yields CASSLWLGAPGNTIYF.

This clone was counted once. V usage is TRBV7-2 and J usage is TRBJ1-5; 7 bases line up with TRBD1. V was pared by 5 bases and J by 7 bases, with 11 bases of the junction left unmatched. Germline V CDR1 and CDR2: SGHTA, FQGNSA. This CDR3 region has 15 residues. CDR3 bases: TGTGCCAGCAGCCTCGAAACAGGGGTTGAACAGCCCCAGCATTTT. Its protein is CASSLETGVEQPQHF.

This clone showed up just a few times. The rearrangement uses TRBV27 and TRBJ1-5; weak D call: TRBD1 (5 bases). V was clipped by 5 bases and J by 1 base, with 12 bases between them. The germline V gene has CDR1 MNHEY and CDR2 SMNVEV (reference sequence). This CDR3 spans 15 amino acids. The CDR3 loop is CASSPAGGSNQPQHF. CDR3 DNA: TGTGCCAGCAGTCCTGCCGGGGGGAGCAATCAGCCCCAGCATTTT.

By sample fraction, this clone is large. The gene calls are TRBV7-9 and TRBJ2-7; 7 positions match TRBD2. V was pared by 5 bases and J by 1 base, with 5 bases of the junction left unmatched. There are 14 residues in the CDR3. The germline V gene has CDR1 SEHNR and CDR2 FQNEAQ (reference sequence). CDR3 residues: CASSDRDYSYEQYF. The CDR3 DNA reads TGTGCCAGCAGCGACCGGGACTATTCCTACGAGCAGTACTTC.

This clone is medium-sized by share. V usage is TRBV15 and J usage is TRBJ1-5; 12 bases match TRBD1. Unmatched junction bases numbered 7, after V lost 4 bases and J lost 0 bases. This CDR3 spans 18 amino acids. Germline loops: CDR1 LNHNV, CDR2 YYDKDF (reference sequence). The CDR3 loop reads CATSNRDRGLNSNQPQHF. CDR3 coding DNA: TGTGCCACCAGCAACCGGGACAGGGGGCTTAATAGCAATCAGCCCCAGCATTTT.

This clone appeared a few times. This chain connects TRBV18 to TRBJ1-2; TRBD1 matches at 9 bases. CDR3 size: 15 residues. The trim removed 2 bases at V and 4 bases at J, leaving 5 bases unmatched. Germline V gene sequence: CDR1 KGHSH, CDR2 LQKENI. CDR3 nucleotide sequence: TGTGCCAGCTCACCAACGGGACAGGGTTTCTATGGCTACACCTTC. It is translated as CASSPTGQGFYGYTF.

This chain joins TRBV7-6 and TRBJ2-7, with 7 bases fitting TRBD2. Germline CDR1 and CDR2: SGHVS and FNYEAQ. V lost 5 bases and J lost 1; bases outside the gene matches: 5. This CDR3 spans 14 amino acids. CDR3: CASSDRDYSYEQYF. The CDR3 DNA is TGTGCCAGCAGCGACCGGGACTATTCCTACGAGCAGTACTTC.